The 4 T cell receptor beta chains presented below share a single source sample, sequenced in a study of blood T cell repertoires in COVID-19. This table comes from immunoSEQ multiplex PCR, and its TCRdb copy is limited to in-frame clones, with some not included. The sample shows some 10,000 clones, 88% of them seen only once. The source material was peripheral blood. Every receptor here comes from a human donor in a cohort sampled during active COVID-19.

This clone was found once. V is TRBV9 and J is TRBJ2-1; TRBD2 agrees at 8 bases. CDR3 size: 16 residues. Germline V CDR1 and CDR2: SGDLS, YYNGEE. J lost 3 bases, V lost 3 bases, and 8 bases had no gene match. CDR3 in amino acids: CASSAGVAGIYNEQFF. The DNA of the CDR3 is TGTGCCAGCAGCGCAGGGGTAGCGGGGATCTACAATGAGCAGTTCTTC.

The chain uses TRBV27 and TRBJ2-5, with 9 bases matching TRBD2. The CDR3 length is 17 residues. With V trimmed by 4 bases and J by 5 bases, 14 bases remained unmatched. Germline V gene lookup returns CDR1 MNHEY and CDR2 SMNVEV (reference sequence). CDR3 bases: TGTGCCAGCAGTTGGAGGGTCGCGGGAGGGCGGGGCGAGACCCAGTACTTC. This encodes CASSWRVAGGRGETQYF.

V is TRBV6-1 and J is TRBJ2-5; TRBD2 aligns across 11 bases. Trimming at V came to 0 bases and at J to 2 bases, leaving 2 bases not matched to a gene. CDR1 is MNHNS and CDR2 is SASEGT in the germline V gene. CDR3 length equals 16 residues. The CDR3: CASSEARTSGQETQYF. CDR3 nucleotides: TGTGCCAGCAGTGAAGCCCGGACTAGCGGGCAAGAGACCCAGTACTTC.

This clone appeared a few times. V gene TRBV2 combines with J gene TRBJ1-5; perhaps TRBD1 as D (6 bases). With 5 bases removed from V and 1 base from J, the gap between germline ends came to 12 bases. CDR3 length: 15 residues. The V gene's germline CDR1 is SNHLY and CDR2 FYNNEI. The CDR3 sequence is CASSTQGSSNQPQHF. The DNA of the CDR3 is TGTGCCAGCAGTACACAGGGATCCAGCAATCAGCCCCAGCATTTT.